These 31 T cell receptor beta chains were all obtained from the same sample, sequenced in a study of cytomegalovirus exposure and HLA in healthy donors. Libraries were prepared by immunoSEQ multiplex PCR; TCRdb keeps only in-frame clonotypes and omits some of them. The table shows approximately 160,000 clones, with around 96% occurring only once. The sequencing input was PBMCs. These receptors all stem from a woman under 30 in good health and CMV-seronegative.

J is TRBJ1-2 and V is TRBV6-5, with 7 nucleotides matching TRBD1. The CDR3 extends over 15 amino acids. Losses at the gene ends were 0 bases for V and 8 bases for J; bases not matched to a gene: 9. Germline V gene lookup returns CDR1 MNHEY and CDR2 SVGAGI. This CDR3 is CASSYSTRGRRGYTF. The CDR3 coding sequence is TGTGCCAGCAGTTACTCGACGAGGGGGCGTAGGGGCTACACCTTC.

CDR3 DNA sequence: TGTGCCAGCAGGCTAGGACAGGGACCCACCTACGAGCAGTACTTC. It specifies CASRLGQGPTYEQYF. The V and J genes are TRBV2 and TRBJ2-7, with 8 bases fitting TRBD1. V was pared by 6 bases and J by 2 bases, with 9 bases of the junction left unmatched. Per the germline V gene, CDR1 is SNHLY and CDR2 is FYNNEI. The CDR3 totals 15 residues.

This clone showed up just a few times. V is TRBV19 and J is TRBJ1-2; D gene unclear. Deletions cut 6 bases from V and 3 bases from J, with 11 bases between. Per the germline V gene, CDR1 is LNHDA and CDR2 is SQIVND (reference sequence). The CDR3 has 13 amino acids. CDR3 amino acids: CASRKDRDYGYTF. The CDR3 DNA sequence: TGTGCCAGTAGGAAAGACCGGGACTATGGCTACACCTTC. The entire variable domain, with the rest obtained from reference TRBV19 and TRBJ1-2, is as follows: DGGITQSPKYLFRKEGQNVTLSCEQNLNHDAMYWYRQDPGQGLRLIYYSQIVNDFQKGDIAEGYSVSREKKESFPLTVTSAQKNPTAFYLCASRKDRDYGYTFGSGTRLTVV.

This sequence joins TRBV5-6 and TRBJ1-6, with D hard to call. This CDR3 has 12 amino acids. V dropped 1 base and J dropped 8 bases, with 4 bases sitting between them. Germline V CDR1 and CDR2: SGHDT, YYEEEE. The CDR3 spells CASSLFYSPLHF. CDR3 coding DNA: TGTGCCAGCAGCTTGTTCTATTCACCCCTCCACTTT.

Here the CDR3 reads CASSLLAGNTGELFF. In nucleotides, the CDR3 is TGTGCCAGCAGCCTACTAGCGGGTAACACCGGGGAGCTGTTTTTT. The chain has TRBV6-4 and TRBJ2-2; 9 bases match TRBD2. Germline lookup yields CDR1 MRHNA and CDR2 SNTAGT. The CDR3 has 15 amino acids. V was pared by 6 bases and J by 2 bases, with 4 bases of the junction left unmatched.

The CDR3 loop reads CASSPGTYYSYEQYF. The CDR3 region has the DNA TGTGCCAGTAGTCCGGGGACTTACTATTCCTACGAGCAGTACTTC. The chain links TRBV19 to TRBJ2-7, with a possible D match to TRBD2 (6 bases). V lost 5 bases and J lost 1, with 15 bases in between. CDR1 and CDR2 from the germline V gene are LNHDA and SQIVND (reference sequence). This CDR3 spans 15 amino acids.

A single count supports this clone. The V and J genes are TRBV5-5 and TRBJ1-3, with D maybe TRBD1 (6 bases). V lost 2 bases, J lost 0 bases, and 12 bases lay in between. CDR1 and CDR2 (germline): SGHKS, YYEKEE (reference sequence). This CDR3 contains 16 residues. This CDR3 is CASSFLGALSGNTIYF. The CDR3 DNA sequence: TGTGCCAGCAGCTTCTTGGGGGCCCTCTCTGGAAACACCATATATTTT.

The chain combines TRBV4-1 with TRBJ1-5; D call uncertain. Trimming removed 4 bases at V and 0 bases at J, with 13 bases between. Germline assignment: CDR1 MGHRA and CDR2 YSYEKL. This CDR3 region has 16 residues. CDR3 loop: CASSPQSGYSNQPQHF. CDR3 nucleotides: TGCGCCAGCAGCCCCCAGTCCGGGTATAGCAATCAGCCCCAGCATTTT.

CDR3 region: CAWSPVGPYEQYF. The CDR3 DNA reads TGTGCCTGGTCCCCTGTGGGGCCCTACGAGCAGTACTTC. The V gene is TRBV30, the J gene TRBJ2-7, with D tentatively TRBD1 (5 bases). Germline V lookup: CDR1 GTSNPN, CDR2 SVGIG (reference sequence). The CDR3 runs 13 residues. The V end lost 5 bases, the J end lost 2 bases, and 13 bases lay between the germline ends.

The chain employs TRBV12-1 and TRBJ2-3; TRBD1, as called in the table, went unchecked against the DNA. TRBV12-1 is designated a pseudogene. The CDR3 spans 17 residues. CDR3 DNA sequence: TGTGCCAGCAGCTTTGCCACGGGACAGGGGGCAACAGATACGCAGTATTTT. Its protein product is CASSFATGQGATDTQYF.

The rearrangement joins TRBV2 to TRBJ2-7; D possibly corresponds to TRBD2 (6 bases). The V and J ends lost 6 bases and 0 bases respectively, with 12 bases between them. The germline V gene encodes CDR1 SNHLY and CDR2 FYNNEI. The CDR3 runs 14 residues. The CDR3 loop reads CASRLAGSSYEQYF. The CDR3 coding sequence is TGTGCCAGCAGGCTGGCGGGGAGCTCCTACGAGCAGTACTTC.

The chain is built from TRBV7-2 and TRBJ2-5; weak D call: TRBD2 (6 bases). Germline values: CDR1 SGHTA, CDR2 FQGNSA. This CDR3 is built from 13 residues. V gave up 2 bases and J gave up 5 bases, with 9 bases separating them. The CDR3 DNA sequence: TGTGCCAGCAGCTTATCGGGGAGGGAGACCCAGTACTTC. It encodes CASSLSGRETQYF.

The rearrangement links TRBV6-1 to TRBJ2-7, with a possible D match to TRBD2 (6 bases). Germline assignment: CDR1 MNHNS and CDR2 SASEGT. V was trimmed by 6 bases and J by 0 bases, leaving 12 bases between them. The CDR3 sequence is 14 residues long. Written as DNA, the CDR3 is TGTGCCAGCAGGCCGGGACTGAGCTCCTACGAGCAGTACTTC. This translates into CASRPGLSSYEQYF.

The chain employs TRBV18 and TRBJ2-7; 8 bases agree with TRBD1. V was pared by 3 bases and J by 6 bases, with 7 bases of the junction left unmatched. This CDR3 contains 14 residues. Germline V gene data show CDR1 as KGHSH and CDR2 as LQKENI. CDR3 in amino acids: CASSPSTGVSEQYF. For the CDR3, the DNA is TGTGCCAGCTCACCGTCGACAGGGGTCAGCGAGCAGTACTTC.

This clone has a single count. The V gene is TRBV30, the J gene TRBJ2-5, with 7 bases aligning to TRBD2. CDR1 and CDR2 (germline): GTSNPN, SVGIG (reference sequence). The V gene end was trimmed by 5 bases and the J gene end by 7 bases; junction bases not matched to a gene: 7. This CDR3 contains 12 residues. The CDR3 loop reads CAWRDYTVTQYF. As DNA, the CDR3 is TGTGCCTGGCGGGACTATACCGTGACCCAGTACTTC.

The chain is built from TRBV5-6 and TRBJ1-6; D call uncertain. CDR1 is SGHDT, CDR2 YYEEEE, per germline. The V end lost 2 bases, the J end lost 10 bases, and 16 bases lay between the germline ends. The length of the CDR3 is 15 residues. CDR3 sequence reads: CASSLRRSPGSPLHF. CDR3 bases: TGTGCCAGCAGCTTACGGCGTTCCCCGGGGTCACCCCTCCACTTT. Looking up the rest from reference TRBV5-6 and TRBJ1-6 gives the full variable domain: DAGVTQSPTHLIKTRGQQVTLRCSPKSGHDTVSWYQQALGQGPQFIFQYYEEEERQRGNFPDRFSGHQFPNYSSELNVNALLLGDSALYLCASSLRRSPGSPLHFGNGTRLTVT.

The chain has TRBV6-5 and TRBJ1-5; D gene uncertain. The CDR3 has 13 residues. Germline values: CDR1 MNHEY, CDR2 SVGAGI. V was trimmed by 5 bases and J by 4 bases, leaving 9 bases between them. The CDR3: CASSVELNQPQHF. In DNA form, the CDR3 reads TGTGCCAGCAGTGTTGAGTTGAATCAGCCCCAGCATTTT.

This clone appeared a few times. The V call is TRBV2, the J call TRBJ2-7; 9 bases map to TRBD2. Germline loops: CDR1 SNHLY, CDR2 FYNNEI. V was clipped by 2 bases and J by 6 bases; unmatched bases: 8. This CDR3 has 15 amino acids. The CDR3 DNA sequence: TGTGCCAGCAGTGAACTAGCGGGGTCCGTAGTCGAGCAGTACTTC. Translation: CASSELAGSVVEQYF. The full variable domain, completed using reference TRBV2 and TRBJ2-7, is EPEVTQTPSHQVTQMGQEVILRCVPISNHLYFYWYRQILGQKVEFLVSFYNNEISEKSEIFDDQFSVERPDGSNFTLKIRSTKLEDSAMYFCASSELAGSVVEQYFGPGTRLTVT.

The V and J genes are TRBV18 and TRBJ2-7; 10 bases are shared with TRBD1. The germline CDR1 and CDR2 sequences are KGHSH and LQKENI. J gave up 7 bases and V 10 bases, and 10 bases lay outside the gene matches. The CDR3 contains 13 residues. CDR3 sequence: CATASGQGEEQYF. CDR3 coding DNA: TGTGCCACAGCCTCCGGACAGGGGGAAGAGCAGTACTTC. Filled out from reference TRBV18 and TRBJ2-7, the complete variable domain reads NAGVMQNPRHLVRRRGQEARLRCSPMKGHSHVYWYRQLPEEGLKFMVYLQKENIIDESGMPKERFSAEFPKEGPSILRIQQVVRGDSAAYFCATASGQGEEQYFGPGTRLTVT.

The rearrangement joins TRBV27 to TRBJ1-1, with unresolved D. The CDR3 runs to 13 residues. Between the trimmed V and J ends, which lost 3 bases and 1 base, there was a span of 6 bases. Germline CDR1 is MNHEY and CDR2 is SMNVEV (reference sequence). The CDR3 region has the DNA TGTGCCAGCAGTTTGAACGGGAACACTGAAGCTTTCTTT. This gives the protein CASSLNGNTEAFF.

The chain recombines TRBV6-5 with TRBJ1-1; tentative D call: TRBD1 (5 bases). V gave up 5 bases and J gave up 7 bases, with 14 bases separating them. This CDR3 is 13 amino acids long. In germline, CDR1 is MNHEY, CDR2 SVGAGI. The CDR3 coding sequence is TGTGCCAGCAGTCCGACGGGGGGTATTGAAGCTTTCTTT. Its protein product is CASSPTGGIEAFF.

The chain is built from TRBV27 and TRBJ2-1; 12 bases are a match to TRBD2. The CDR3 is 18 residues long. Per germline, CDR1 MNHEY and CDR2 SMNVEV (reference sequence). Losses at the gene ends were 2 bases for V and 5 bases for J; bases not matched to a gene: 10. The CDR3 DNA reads TGTGCCAGCAGTTTAGGCCTAGCGGGGGGGCTCATAGACAATGAGCAGTTCTTC. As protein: CASSLGLAGGLIDNEQFF.

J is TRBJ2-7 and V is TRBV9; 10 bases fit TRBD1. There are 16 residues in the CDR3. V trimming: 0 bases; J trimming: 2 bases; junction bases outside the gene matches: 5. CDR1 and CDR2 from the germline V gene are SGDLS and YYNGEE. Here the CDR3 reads CASSVVGTGAAYEQYF. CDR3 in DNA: TGTGCCAGCAGCGTAGTGGGGACAGGGGCAGCCTACGAGCAGTACTTC.

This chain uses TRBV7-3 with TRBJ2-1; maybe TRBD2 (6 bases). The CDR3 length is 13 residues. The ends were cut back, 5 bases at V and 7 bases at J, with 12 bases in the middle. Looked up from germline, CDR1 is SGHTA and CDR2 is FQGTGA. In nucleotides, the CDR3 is TGTGCCAGCAGCCGGGACTCGATTAATGAGCAGTTCTTC. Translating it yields CASSRDSINEQFF.

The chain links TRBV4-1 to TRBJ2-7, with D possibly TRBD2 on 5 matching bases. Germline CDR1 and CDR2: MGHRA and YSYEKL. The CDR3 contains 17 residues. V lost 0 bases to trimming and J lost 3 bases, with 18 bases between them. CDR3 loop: CASSQEDPHRGDYEQYF. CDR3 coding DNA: TGCGCCAGCAGCCAAGAGGATCCCCATCGGGGTGACTACGAGCAGTACTTC.

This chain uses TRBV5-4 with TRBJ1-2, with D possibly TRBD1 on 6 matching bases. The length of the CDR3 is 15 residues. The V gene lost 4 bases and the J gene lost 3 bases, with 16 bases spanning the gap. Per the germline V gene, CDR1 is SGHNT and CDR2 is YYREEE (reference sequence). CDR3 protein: CASSQTGLGDYGYTF. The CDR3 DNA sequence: TGTGCCAGCAGCCAAACAGGGCTCGGGGACTATGGCTACACCTTC.

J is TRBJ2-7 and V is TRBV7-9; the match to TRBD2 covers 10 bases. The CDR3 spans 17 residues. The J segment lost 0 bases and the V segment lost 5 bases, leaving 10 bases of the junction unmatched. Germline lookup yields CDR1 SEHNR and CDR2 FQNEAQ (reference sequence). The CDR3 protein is CASSLISGGVYSYEQYF. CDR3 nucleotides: TGTGCCAGCAGCCTGATCAGCGGGGGGGTTTACTCCTACGAGCAGTACTTC.

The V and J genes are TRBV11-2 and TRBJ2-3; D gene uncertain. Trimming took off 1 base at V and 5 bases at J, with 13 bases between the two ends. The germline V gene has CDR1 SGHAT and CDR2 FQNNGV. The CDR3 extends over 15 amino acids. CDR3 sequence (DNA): TGTGCCAGCAGCTTAGGTTTCAGGCCCGTAGATACGCAGTATTTT. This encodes CASSLGFRPVDTQYF.

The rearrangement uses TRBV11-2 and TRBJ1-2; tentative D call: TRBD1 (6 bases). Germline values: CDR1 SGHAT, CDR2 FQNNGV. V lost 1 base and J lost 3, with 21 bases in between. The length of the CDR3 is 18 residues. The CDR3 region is CASSLVPPIGGQHYGYTF. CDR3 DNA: TGTGCCAGCAGCTTAGTTCCCCCCATCGGAGGACAGCACTATGGCTACACCTTC.

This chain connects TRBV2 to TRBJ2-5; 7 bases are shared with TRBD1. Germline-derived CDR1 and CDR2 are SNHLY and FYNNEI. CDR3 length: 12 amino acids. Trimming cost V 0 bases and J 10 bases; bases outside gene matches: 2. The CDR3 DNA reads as TGTGCCAGCAGTGAAGCTTCAGGGGGCCAGTACTTC. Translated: CASSEASGGQYF.

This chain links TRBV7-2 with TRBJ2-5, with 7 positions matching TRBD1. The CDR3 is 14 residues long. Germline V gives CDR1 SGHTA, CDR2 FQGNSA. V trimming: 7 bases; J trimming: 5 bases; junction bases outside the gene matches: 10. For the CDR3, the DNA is TGTGCCAGCACCATCGGGGCAGGGGGTGAGACCCAGTACTTC. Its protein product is CASTIGAGGETQYF.